What follows are 26 T cell receptor beta chains derived from one specimen sequenced in a study of shared clonotypes between healthy human individuals. The data were produced by immunoSEQ multiplex PCR, yet TCRdb's version contains in-frame clones alone and is incomplete. The data hold about 2.1 million clones, with around 93% observed a single time. CD45RO-negative CD8 cells positively selected for CCR7 made up the naive population, which excluded terminally differentiated effector memory CD45RA+ cells. Sequenced material: naive CD8+ T cells from PBMCs. These receptors were obtained from a man aged 18 to 35 in good health. Some clones in this sample may be carry-over from other donors' samples.

The chain is built from TRBV28 and TRBJ2-1, with TRBD2 matching over 10 bases. In germline, CDR1 is MDHEN, CDR2 SYDVKM. The CDR3 covers 17 residues. The junction had 10 bases not matched to a gene; V was cut back by 5 bases and J by 3 bases. The CDR3 reads CASSPRLAGKFYNEQFF. CDR3 nucleotides: TGTGCCAGCAGTCCGAGACTAGCGGGTAAATTCTACAATGAGCAGTTCTTC.

J is TRBJ1-2 and V is TRBV9, with no clear D. CDR3 length: 15 residues. The germline V gene has CDR1 SGDLS and CDR2 YYNGEE. The V end was cut by 1 base, the J end by 6 bases, with 16 bases between. CDR3 amino acids: CASSVYGRRRDGYTF. CDR3 DNA sequence: TGTGCCAGCAGCGTATACGGCAGAAGAAGGGATGGCTACACCTTC.

This clone has only one observation. Other nucleotide sequences from this sample produce the same CDR3. The chain has TRBV29-1 and TRBJ2-7; no definite D call. Germline CDR1 and CDR2: SQVTM and ANQGSEA. V lost 6 bases and J 2 bases, leaving 5 bases between the germline ends. The CDR3 has 10 residues. DNA for the CDR3: TGCAGCGTAAAGACCTACGAGCAGTACTTC. Translated: CSVKTYEQYF.

A word on this clone: Additional DNA sequences in this sample encode the identical CDR3. The rearrangement uses TRBV5-1 and TRBJ2-7; D is unresolved. CDR3 length: 12 residues. Trimming removed 1 base at V and 3 bases at J, with 5 bases between. Germline CDR1 reads SGHRS; CDR2 reads YFSETQ. The CDR3 DNA sequence: TGCGCCAGCAGCTTGACAAGCTACGAGCAGTACTTC. Translating it yields CASSLTSYEQYF.

For the CDR3, the DNA is TGTGCCAGCAGGGGGGGCAGTGGCGGCGATGGCTACACCTTC. This encodes CASRGGSGGDGYTF. The chain employs TRBV6-1 and TRBJ1-2; TRBD1 might be the D (6 bases). Trimming pared 6 bases from V and 6 bases from J, leaving 17 bases between. Per the germline V gene, CDR1 is MNHNS and CDR2 is SASEGT. This CDR3 comprises 14 residues.

The V call is TRBV28, the J call TRBJ2-2; D not certain. The CDR3 is 14 residues long. V gave up 7 bases and J gave up 6 bases, with 15 bases separating them. Per germline, CDR1 MDHEN and CDR2 SYDVKM. This CDR3 reads CASTPSMPAGELFF. Here the CDR3 DNA reads TGTGCCAGCACCCCATCCATGCCCGCCGGGGAGCTGTTTTTT.

The rearrangement joins TRBV9 to TRBJ2-2; 9 positions agree with TRBD2. Germline CDR1 and CDR2: SGDLS and YYNGEE. This CDR3 has 16 amino acids. Germline trimming cut 3 bases from V and 3 bases from J; bases unmatched to any gene: 6. CDR3 amino acids: CASSEGRGRDTGELFF. The CDR3 DNA follows: TGTGCCAGCAGCGAGGGGCGCGGGAGGGACACCGGGGAGCTGTTTTTT.

This clone appeared once. J is TRBJ2-1 and V is TRBV5-6; 8 positions match TRBD2. The V and J ends lost 4 bases and 0 bases, in that order; junction bases with no gene match: 9. Germline CDR1 SGHDT, CDR2 YYEEEE. This CDR3 comprises 17 residues. In DNA form, the CDR3 reads TGTGCCAGCAGCGCAAACCACGCGGGGGGCTCCTACAATGAGCAGTTCTTC. This encodes CASSANHAGGSYNEQFF.

On this clone itself: Additional DNA sequences in this sample encode the identical CDR3. This rearrangement joins TRBV19 to TRBJ2-7; D not certain. Germline values: CDR1 LNHDA, CDR2 SQIVND (reference sequence). V lost 5 bases and J lost 0, with 2 bases in between. The CDR3 extends over 11 amino acids. CDR3 loop: CASSDSYEQYF. The CDR3 DNA follows: TGTGCCAGTAGTGACTCCTACGAGCAGTACTTC.

This clone was recorded once. The chain uses TRBV5-6 and TRBJ1-5, with D perhaps matching TRBD1 (6 bases). In germline, CDR1 is SGHDT, CDR2 YYEEEE. The length of the CDR3 is 18 residues. V was pared by 0 bases and J by 5 bases, with 21 bases between. The CDR3 spells CASSLGSFRGRGDQPQHF. For the CDR3, the DNA is TGTGCCAGCAGCTTGGGGTCCTTCAGGGGACGAGGTGATCAGCCCCAGCATTTT.

The genes are TRBV4-3 and TRBJ2-7, with TRBD1 identical over 7 bases. The CDR3 has 16 residues. Germline loops: CDR1 LGHNA, CDR2 YSLEER. The V and J ends lost 0 bases and 3 bases, in that order; junction bases with no gene match: 8. In DNA form, the CDR3 reads TGCGCCAGCAGCCAAGATGTGGGGGCAGGGGGCTACGAGCAGTACTTC. This sequence encodes CASSQDVGAGGYEQYF.

This clone was seen a single time. The rearrangement links TRBV7-8 to TRBJ1-5; 8 bases match TRBD1. J gave up 1 base and V 4 bases, and 3 bases lay outside the gene matches. From germline, CDR1 is SGHVS and CDR2 FQNEAQ. This CDR3 contains 15 residues. DNA of the CDR3: TGTGCCAGCAGCTCCGCAGGGGGCAGCAATCAGCCCCAGCATTTT. It translates to CASSSAGGSNQPQHF. The variable domain in full, with the rest retrieved from reference TRBV7-8 and TRBJ1-5, is GAGVSQSPRYKVAKRGQDVALRCDPISGHVSLFWYQQALGQGPEFLTYFQNEAQLDKSGLPSDRFFAERPEGSVSTLKIQRTQQEDSAVYLCASSSAGGSNQPQHFGDGTRLSIL.

The CDR3 DNA sequence: TGTGCCAGCAGCTTGGTGAGGGTAAGGTTTGAAGCTTTCTTT. It translates to CASSLVRVRFEAFF. The V and J genes are TRBV5-8 and TRBJ1-1; D is ambiguous. The length of the CDR3 is 14 residues. Trimming shortened V by 0 bases and J by 7 bases, and 13 bases separated the two germline ends. CDR1 SGHTS and CDR2 YDEGEE come from the germline V gene.

The chain joins TRBV21-1 to TRBJ1-4; TRBD1 is the table's D call, not checked against the DNA. TRBV21-1 corresponds to a pseudogene. The CDR3 sequence is 16 residues long. The CDR3 nucleotides are TGTGCCAGCAGCAATCCTACAAATGGACAGGGATTTCAACTGTTTTTT. Protein: CASSNPTNGQGFQLFF.

The rearrangement links TRBV27 to TRBJ2-4; D unclear. The germline V gene encodes CDR1 MNHEY and CDR2 SMNVEV (reference sequence). The CDR3 is 13 residues long. Trimming shortened V by 2 bases and J by 5 bases, and 7 bases separated the two germline ends. In DNA form, the CDR3 reads TGTGCCAGCAGTTTACTTGCAGAAAACATTCAGTACTTC. Residues: CASSLLAENIQYF.

This clone has more than one count but fewer than ten. The V gene is TRBV19, the J gene TRBJ1-1; maybe TRBD1 (5 bases). CDR1 and CDR2 from the germline V gene are LNHDA and SQIVND (reference sequence). CDR3 size: 15 residues. V dropped 3 bases and J dropped 1 base, with 12 bases sitting between them. CDR3 amino acids: CASSIGAGPNTEAFF. The CDR3 DNA is TGTGCCAGTAGTATCGGGGCTGGACCGAACACTGAAGCTTTCTTT.

This CDR3 reads CATSRDGARPFNEQFF. CDR3 nucleotide sequence: TGTGCCACCAGCAGAGATGGGGCCCGGCCGTTCAATGAGCAGTTCTTC. The chain uses TRBV15 and TRBJ2-1; maybe TRBD1 (5 bases). This CDR3 comprises 16 residues. Germline V CDR1 and CDR2: LNHNV, YYDKDF (reference sequence). Trimming took 0 bases from V and 6 from J, leaving 15 bases between them.

The chain links TRBV4-1 to TRBJ2-2, with 9 bases identical to TRBD1. CDR3 length: 18 amino acids. The trim removed 6 bases at V and 7 bases at J, leaving 18 bases unmatched. CDR1 is MGHRA and CDR2 is YSYEKL in the germline V gene. The CDR3 sequence: CASSFRKGTGQGIGELFF. In nucleotides, the CDR3 is TGCGCCAGCAGTTTTCGAAAAGGAACCGGACAGGGGATCGGGGAGCTGTTTTTT.

The chain uses TRBV6-5 and TRBJ2-3; TRBD1 aligns across 7 bases. CDR3 length: 15 residues. J lost 8 bases, V lost 4 bases, and 12 bases had no gene match. CDR1 and CDR2 (germline): MNHEY, SVGAGI. DNA of the CDR3: TGTGCCAGCAGTTTACAGGGGTATATTCCAGTTACGCAGTATTTT. Its protein is CASSLQGYIPVTQYF.

The chain recombines TRBV4-1 with TRBJ1-2; D not resolved. Germline CDR1 MGHRA, CDR2 YSYEKL. The length of the CDR3 is 15 residues. The V and J ends lost 1 base and 3 bases respectively, with 12 bases between them. This CDR3 reads CASSQVGMGDYGYTF. The CDR3 bases are TGCGCCAGCAGCCAAGTCGGGATGGGAGACTATGGCTACACCTTC.

This clone was picked up one time. V and J are TRBV4-3 and TRBJ2-7; no clear D gene. The CDR3 runs to 11 residues. Trimming took off 1 base at V and 11 bases at J, with 9 bases between the two ends. Germline V gene sequence: CDR1 LGHNA, CDR2 YSLEER. CDR3 sequence reads: CASSQGLQEYF. CDR3 sequence (DNA): TGCGCCAGCAGCCAAGGGCTTCAGGAGTACTTC.

The chain combines TRBV7-6 with TRBJ2-1; TRBD1 aligns across 7 bases. With V trimmed by 4 bases and J by 4 bases, 25 bases remained unmatched. Germline CDR1 and CDR2: SGHVS and FNYEAQ. CDR3 length equals 21 residues. CDR3 in DNA: TGTGCCAGCAGCTCCCCCCGACAGGGTTTGTCTGGGTACGGGTCGTACAATGAGCAGTTCTTC. Translation gives CASSSPRQGLSGYGSYNEQFF.

V usage is TRBV6-6 and J usage is TRBJ2-7; D unclear. Deletions cut 2 bases from V and 2 bases from J, with 10 bases between. The CDR3 is 14 amino acids. Germline loops: CDR1 MNHNY, CDR2 SVGAGI (reference sequence). Here the CDR3 reads CASSYGLYAYEQYF. The CDR3 nucleotides read TGTGCCAGCAGTTACGGGCTCTATGCCTACGAGCAGTACTTC.

This chain connects TRBV28 to TRBJ2-1, with 9 bases aligning to TRBD2. The trim removed 3 bases at V and 8 bases at J, leaving 8 bases unmatched. Germline assignment: CDR1 MDHEN and CDR2 SYDVKM. The CDR3 loop spans 15 amino acids. The DNA for the CDR3 is TGTGCCAGCAGTTTTTCTCCTAGCGGGAACGATGAGCAGTTCTTC. This translates into CASSFSPSGNDEQFF.

The chain couples TRBV6-5 to TRBJ1-1; D uncertain. Germline assignment: CDR1 MNHEY and CDR2 SVGAGI. Trimming took off 10 bases at V and 4 bases at J, with 19 bases between the two ends. The CDR3 is 14 amino acids. The CDR3 sequence: CATTHGSGGTEAFF. As DNA, the CDR3 is TGTGCCACGACCCACGGGAGCGGTGGCACTGAAGCTTTCTTT.

About this clone: The sample has other DNA sequences that encode this CDR3 too. V and J are TRBV27 and TRBJ2-7; D is unresolved. V was shortened by 6 bases and J by 0 bases, with 12 bases between the two germline ends. The CDR3 length is 14 residues. In germline, CDR1 is MNHEY, CDR2 SMNVEV (reference sequence). The CDR3 DNA is TGTGCCAGCAGCCTACGGGCCAGCTCCTACGAGCAGTACTTC. It translates to CASSLRASSYEQYF.